The T cell receptor (beta chain) described here comes from a study of shared clonotypes between healthy human individuals. CDR1 and CDR2 (germline): SGDLS, YYNGEE. The CDR3 spans 14 residues. Unmatched junction bases numbered 6, after V lost 4 bases and J lost 5 bases. Using ten immunoSEQ deep assay plates, investigators sequenced unsorted PBMC DNA. Assay used: immunoSEQ multiplex PCR; TCRdb lists only in-frame clones, some missing. Among around 500,000 clones listed, 70% to 85% were seen once. The sequencing sample was made of PBMCs. This chain links TRBV9 with TRBJ2-5; 9 bases are shared with TRBD2. This TCR was recovered from a woman between 35 and 50 years old in good health. Some clones in this sample may be carry-over from other donors' samples. The DNA for the CDR3 is TGTGCCAGCAGCCCAGCGAGCGGGAGGGAGACCCAGTACTTC. It codes for CASSPASGRETQYF.